These 5 T cell receptor beta chains were all obtained from the same sample, sequenced in a study of CDR3 diversity in severe acne. MiXCR, applied by TCRdb to the PCR reads, yields one record per CDR3 protein. The sample holds more than 70,000 distinct CDR3 sequences, 49% seen once. Sequenced material: blood. These receptors originate from a male donor with severe acne vulgaris.

The table lists this clonotype with many counts. The chain recombines TRBV2 with TRBJ1-2, with D uncertain. Germline V gives CDR1 SNHLY, CDR2 FYNNEI. V shed 3 bases and J shed 7 bases, with 12 bases lying between them. CDR3 length equals 13 residues. The CDR3 here is CASSDQALAGYTF. The CDR3 nucleotides are TGTGCCAGCAGTGATCAGGCCCTGGCTGGCTACACCTTC.

Comments on this clonotype: A much larger clone lies one base from this, so it may be a read error. The chain recombines TRBV5-1 with TRBJ2-1; the match to TRBD2 covers 8 bases. V was pared by 4 bases and J by 3 bases, with 9 bases of the junction left unmatched. This CDR3 has 16 amino acids. Germline values: CDR1 SGHRS, CDR2 YFSETQ. The CDR3 nucleotides are TGCGCCAGCAGCCCCCCACTACTAGCGGACTACAATGAGCAGTTCTTC. This gives the protein CASSPPLLADYNEQFF.

This clonotype was recorded at least ten times. This chain joins TRBV2 and TRBJ1-5; maybe TRBD1 (6 bases). The germline V gene has CDR1 SNHLY and CDR2 FYNNEI. This CDR3 contains 14 residues. V lost 4 bases and J lost 2, with 9 bases in between. The CDR3: CASSGTAGNQPQHF. In DNA, the CDR3 is TGTGCCAGCAGTGGGACAGCGGGCAATCAGCCCCAGCATTTT.

The chain joins TRBV29-1 to TRBJ2-5; tentatively, D is TRBD1 or TRBD2 (6 bases each). The V and J ends lost 4 bases and 3 bases respectively, with 12 bases between them. Per germline, CDR1 SQVTM and CDR2 ANQGSEA. This CDR3 contains 13 residues. The DNA of the CDR3 is TGCAGCGTTGTTCCCGGGGGCGAAGAGACCCAGTACTTC. Its translation is CSVVPGGEETQYF.

The chain links TRBV3-1 to TRBJ2-1; 7 bases line up with TRBD2. Trimming took 2 bases from V and 2 from J; bases not matched to a gene: 6. The CDR3 is made up of 16 amino acids. CDR1 is LGHDT, CDR2 YNNKEL, per germline (reference sequence). CDR3: CASSQRSGIAYNEQFF. CDR3 nucleotides: TGTGCCAGCAGCCAAAGAAGCGGGATTGCCTACAATGAGCAGTTCTTC.